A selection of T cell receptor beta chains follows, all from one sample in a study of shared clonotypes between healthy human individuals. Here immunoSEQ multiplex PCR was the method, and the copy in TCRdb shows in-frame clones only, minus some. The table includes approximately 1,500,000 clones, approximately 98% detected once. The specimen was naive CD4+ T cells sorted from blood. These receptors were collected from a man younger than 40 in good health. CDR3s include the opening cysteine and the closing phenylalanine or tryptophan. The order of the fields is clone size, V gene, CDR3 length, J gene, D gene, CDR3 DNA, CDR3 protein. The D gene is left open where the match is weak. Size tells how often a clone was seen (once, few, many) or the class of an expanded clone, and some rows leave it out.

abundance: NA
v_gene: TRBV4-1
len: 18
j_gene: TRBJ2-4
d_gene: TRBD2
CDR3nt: TGCGCCAGCAGCCAAGTAGCGGGGGCCACACGAGCCAAAAACATTCAGTACTTC
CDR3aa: CASSQVAGATRAKNIQYF

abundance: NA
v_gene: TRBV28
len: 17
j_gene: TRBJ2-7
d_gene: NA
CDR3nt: TGTGCCAGCAGTTTCTTCTCTTGGGGGGCCGTGGGGCACGAGCAGTACTTC
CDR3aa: CASSFFSWGAVGHEQYF

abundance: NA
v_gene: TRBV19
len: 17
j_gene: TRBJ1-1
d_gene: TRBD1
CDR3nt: TGTGCCAGTAGTATTGGGACAGGACAGTGGCGAGCCACTGAAGCTTTCTTT
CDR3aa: CASSIGTGQWRATEAFF

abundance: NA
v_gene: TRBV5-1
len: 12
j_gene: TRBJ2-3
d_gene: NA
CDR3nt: TGCGCCAGCAGCCCCTCGGTGGATACGCAGTATTTT
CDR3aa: CASSPSVDTQYF

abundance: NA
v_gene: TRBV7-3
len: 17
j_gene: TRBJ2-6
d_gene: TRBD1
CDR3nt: TGTGCCAGCAGCGAACAGGGGGCTATTTCAGGGGCCAACGTCCTGACTTTC
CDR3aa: CASSEQGAISGANVLTF

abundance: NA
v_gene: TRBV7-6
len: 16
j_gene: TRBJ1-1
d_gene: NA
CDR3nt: TGTGCCAGCAGCTTAGTAGCCGAGTCGGGTAACACTGAAGCTTTCTTT
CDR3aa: CASSLVAESGNTEAFF

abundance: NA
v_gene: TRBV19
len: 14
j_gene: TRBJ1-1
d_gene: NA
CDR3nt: TGTGCCAGTAGTATCACAGGATGGAACACTGAAGCTTTCTTT
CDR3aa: CASSITGWNTEAFF

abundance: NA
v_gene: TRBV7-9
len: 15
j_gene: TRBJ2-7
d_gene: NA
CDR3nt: TGTGCCAGCAGCCCTCGGTTGACCTCCCTACTTGAGCAGTACTTC
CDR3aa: CASSPRLTSLLEQYF

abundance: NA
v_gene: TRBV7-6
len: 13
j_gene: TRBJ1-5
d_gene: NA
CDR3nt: TGTGCCAGCAGCTTATCGATCAGTCAGCCCCAGCATTTT
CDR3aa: CASSLSISQPQHF

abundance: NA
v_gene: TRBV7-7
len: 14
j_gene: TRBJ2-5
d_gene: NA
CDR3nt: TGTGCTAGCAGCTTTGGGCAGTTCCAAGAGACCCAGTACTTC
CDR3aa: CASSFGQFQETQYF

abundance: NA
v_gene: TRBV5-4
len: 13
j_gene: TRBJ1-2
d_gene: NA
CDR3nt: TGTGCCAGCAGCTTGACAGGAGTCTATGGCTACACCTTC
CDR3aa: CASSLTGVYGYTF

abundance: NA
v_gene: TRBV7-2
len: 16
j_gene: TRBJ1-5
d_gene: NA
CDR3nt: TGTGCCAGCTCACAAGAGGGGGGCAGGAGCAATCAGCCCCAGCATTTT
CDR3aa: CASSQEGGRSNQPQHF

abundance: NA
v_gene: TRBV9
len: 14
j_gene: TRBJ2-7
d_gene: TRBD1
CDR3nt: TGTGCCAGCAGCGTGGGACAGGGGGTCTCCGAGCAGTACTTC
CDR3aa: CASSVGQGVSEQYF

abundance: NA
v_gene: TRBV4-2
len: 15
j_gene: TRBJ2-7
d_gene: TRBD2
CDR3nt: TGTGCCAGCAGCCAAGCTAGCGGGGAAGCCAACGAGCAGTACTTC
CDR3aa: CASSQASGEANEQYF

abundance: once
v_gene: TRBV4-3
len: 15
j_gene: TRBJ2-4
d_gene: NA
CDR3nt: TGCGCCAGCAGCCAAGGTCTGAAGGCGGAGAACATTCAGTACTTC
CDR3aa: CASSQGLKAENIQYF

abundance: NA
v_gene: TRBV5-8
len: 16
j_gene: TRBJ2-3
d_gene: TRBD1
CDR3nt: TGTGCCAGCAGTTATGAGACAGGGGGCTTAGCAGATACGCAGTATTTT
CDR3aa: CASSYETGGLADTQYF

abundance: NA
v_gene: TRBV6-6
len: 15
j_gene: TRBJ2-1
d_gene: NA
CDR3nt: TGTGCCAGCAGTCCCACTAGGGTCTCCTACAATGAGCAGTTCTTC
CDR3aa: CASSPTRVSYNEQFF

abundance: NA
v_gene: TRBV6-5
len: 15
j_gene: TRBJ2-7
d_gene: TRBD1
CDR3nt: TGTGCCAGCAGTCCACCGGGACAGGGGTCCTACGAGCAGTACTTC
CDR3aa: CASSPPGQGSYEQYF

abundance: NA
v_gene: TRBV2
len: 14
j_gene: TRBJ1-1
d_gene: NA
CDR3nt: TGTGCCAGCAGTGAGGGGGGGGTGAACACTGAAGCTTTCTTT
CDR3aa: CASSEGGVNTEAFF

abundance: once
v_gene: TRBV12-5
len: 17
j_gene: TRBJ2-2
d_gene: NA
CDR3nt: TGTGCTAGTGGTTTGGTGAGAGGGGCCTTAAACACCGGGGAGCTGTTTTTT
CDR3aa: CASGLVRGALNTGELFF

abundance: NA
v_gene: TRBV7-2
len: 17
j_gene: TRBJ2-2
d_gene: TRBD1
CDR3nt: TGTGCCAGCAGCTTCCCTTGGACAGGGGGCCACACCGGGGAGCTGTTTTTT
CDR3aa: CASSFPWTGGHTGELFF

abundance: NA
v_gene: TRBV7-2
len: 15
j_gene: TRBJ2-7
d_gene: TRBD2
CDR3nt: TGTGCCAGCAGCCCCACCGGGACTAGGGTCTACGAGCAGTACTTC
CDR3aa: CASSPTGTRVYEQYF

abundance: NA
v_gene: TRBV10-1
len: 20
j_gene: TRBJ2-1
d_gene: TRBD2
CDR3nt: TGCGCCAGCAGCCCGGGACTAGCGGGAGTCGGGCCAAGCTCCTACAATGAGCAGTTCTTC
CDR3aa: CASSPGLAGVGPSSYNEQFF

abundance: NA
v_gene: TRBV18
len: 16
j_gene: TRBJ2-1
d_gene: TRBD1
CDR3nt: TGTGCCAGCTCACTCCGAGACAGGGTCTCCTACAATGAGCAGTTCTTC
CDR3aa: CASSLRDRVSYNEQFF

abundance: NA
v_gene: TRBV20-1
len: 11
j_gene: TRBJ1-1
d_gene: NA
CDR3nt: TGCAGTGCTGGAGAGACAGGCAGAGCTTTCTTT
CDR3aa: CSAGETGRAFF

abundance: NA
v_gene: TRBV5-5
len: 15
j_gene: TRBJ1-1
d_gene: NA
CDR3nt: TGTGCCAGCAGACCTCTCACAGGCCTGAACACTGAAGCTTTCTTT
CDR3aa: CASRPLTGLNTEAFF

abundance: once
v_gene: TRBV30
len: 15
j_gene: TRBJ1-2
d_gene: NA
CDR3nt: TGTGCCTGGAGTGTGTCGGGCGGCAGCCACTATGGCTACACCTTC
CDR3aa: CAWSVSGGSHYGYTF

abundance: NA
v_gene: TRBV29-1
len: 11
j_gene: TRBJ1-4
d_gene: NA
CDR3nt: TGCAGCGTGAGATCTAATGAAAAACTGTTTTTT
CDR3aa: CSVRSNEKLFF

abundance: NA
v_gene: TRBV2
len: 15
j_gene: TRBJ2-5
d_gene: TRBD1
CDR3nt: TGTGCCAGCAGTGAATCCAGGGGGTTCGGGGAGACCCAGTACTTC
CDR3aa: CASSESRGFGETQYF

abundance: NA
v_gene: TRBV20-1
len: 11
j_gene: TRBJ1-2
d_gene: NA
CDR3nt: TGCAGTGCGAGACACGGGTATGGCTACACCTTC
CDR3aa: CSARHGYGYTF

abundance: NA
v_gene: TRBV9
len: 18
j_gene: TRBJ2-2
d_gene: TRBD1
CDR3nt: TGTGCCAGCAGCCCCAGGGGGTCGGCTTCTGGTAACACCGGGGAGCTGTTTTTT
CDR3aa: CASSPRGSASGNTGELFF

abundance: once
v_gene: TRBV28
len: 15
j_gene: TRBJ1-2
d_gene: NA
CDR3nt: TGTGCCAGCCGACGAGGATCCCTTGCTAACTATGGCTACACCTTC
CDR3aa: CASRRGSLANYGYTF

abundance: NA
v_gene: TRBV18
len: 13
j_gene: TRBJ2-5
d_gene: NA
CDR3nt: TGTGCCAGCTCACCCACGGGCCGAGAGACCCAGTACTTC
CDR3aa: CASSPTGRETQYF

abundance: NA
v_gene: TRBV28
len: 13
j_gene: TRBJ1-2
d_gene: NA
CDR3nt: TGTGCCAGCCGTGTCGGAGTTGTCTATGGCTACACCTTC
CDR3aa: CASRVGVVYGYTF

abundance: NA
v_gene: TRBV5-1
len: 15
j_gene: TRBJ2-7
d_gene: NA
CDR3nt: TGCGCCAGCAGCTTGAGGGTAGCAGGGCCCTACGAGCAGTACTTC
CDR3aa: CASSLRVAGPYEQYF

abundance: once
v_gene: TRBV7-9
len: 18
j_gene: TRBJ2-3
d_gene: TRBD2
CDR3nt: TGTGCCAGCAGCTTACAAACTAGCGGGAGGTCTAGCACAGATACGCAGTATTTT
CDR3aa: CASSLQTSGRSSTDTQYF

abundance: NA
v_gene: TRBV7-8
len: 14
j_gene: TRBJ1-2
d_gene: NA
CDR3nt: TGTGCCAGCGACGGAGTGGGGTCTAACTATGGCTACACCTTC
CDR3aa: CASDGVGSNYGYTF